This TCR beta chain is drawn from a study of blood T cell repertoires in COVID-19. Only in-frame clones appear in the TCRdb table, and some are missing; sequencing was by immunoSEQ multiplex PCR. This sample has about 380,000 clones, with 87% found just once. Clinical histories supplied by participants themselves formed the basis of cohort assignment. The CDR3 spans 13 residues. V was trimmed by 2 bases and J by 8 bases, leaving 12 bases between them. CDR1 and CDR2 (germline): MNHEY, SVGAGI. This receptor was taken from a young man who had recovered from COVID-19. Material: PBMCs or T cells enriched from blood (not recorded which). The V and J genes are TRBV6-5 and TRBJ1-2; tentative D call: TRBD1 (5 bases). CDR3 in DNA: TGTGCCAGCAGTTACAGCGGGACGCGAGGCTACACCTTC. It is translated as CASSYSGTRGYTF.